This TCR beta chain was retrieved from a study of blood T cell repertoires in COVID-19 (TCRdb year 2020). Background for the entire study: Samples covering the acute and convalescent phases of COVID-19 were provided by collaborators in the United States, Italy and Spain. The material from the prospective study consisted of cDNA or gDNA derived from T cells, B-cell-depleted T cells, or PBMCs. Subjects who had been exposed to COVID-19, were actively infected with it, or had recovered from it provided the deeply sampled blood TCRbeta repertoires that made up the dataset. The repertoires were made available in a free public database intended to serve as a resource for research on the immune response to SARS-CoV-2. The samples were drawn from the first 160 participants of the ongoing ImmuneRACE study and from 1,254 subjects provided by 6 global collaborators. Sample metadata almost always included a de-identified subject ID, COVID-19 status, age in years and sex. HLA class I and class II types, where available, came from metadata supplied by the sample provider rather than from assay-based typing. Overall results and qualifications from the work: Clinical and demographic metadata were provided uncurated, with the amount varying by source and participant.

Concerning this clone: Its antigen is not yet known. Within one base of it there is no much larger clone, and no base qualities were kept.

From cysteine to phenylalanine, the CDR3 is 14 amino acids long. Only the CDR3 part of the read is kept: 42 bases, read in frame from the first base. V is shortened by 2 bases, J by 7 bases, and the region joining them spans 12 bases. Sequences SGHTA (CDR1) and FQGTGA (CDR2) are obtained from the germline V gene. Collaborating institutions collected whole blood in K2EDTA tubes following their own protocols. Collaborator samples were shipped for TCRbeta analysis as frozen whole blood, isolated PBMCs, or DNA extracted from either sample type. TCRbeta CDR3 regions were amplified from genomic DNA by means of the immunoSEQ Assay, a bias-controlled multiplex PCR. The authors processed their data as follows. Nucleated cell counts per sample were estimated from amplification of reference gene primers within the assay. To quantify the absolute abundance of each unique TCRbeta CDR3 rearrangement, sequence reads were collapsed and filtered. For each sample, productive Simpson clonality was calculated by taking the square root of Simpson's diversity index across productive rearrangements. The immuneACCESS repertoire file appears here via TCRdb, limited to in-frame rearrangements. These files lack a portion of the clones; in checked studies, under half of the deficit traces to unresolved V genes, and the cause of the others is not known. V, J and clone size derive from that table, while D and trimming were established from the DNA sequence. The sample yields more than 85,000 clones; 82% were counted once. The ten largest clones add up to 10% of the sample.

This clonotype was sampled from a man aged 70 or older with acute or convalescent COVID-19. Sequencing was carried out using peripheral blood. Recombination joined TRBV7-3 with TRBJ2-1; the D gene is perhaps TRBD1, from 5 matching bases. In nucleotide form, the sequence is TGTGCCAGCAGCTTATTTCCAGGGTATAATGAGCAGTTCTTC. Its protein reads: CASSLFPGYNEQFF.